The clone carrying this T cell receptor beta chain was detected many times. The antigen is undetermined. The data are from a study of CD8 T cells in ankylosing spondylitis. CDR3 size: 15 residues. With 1 base clipped from V and 6 bases from J, the junction kept 6 bases outside the gene matches. Germline V gene data show CDR1 as SGHRS and CDR2 as YFSETQ. The study's findings and limits: Seemingly characteristic of ankylosing spondylitis blood was a TCR beta motif consisting of 7 or 8 highly homologous variants. Peripheral blood held disease-linked clones only at relatively low frequency, and these were CD8+. A number of the motif variants had already been described in reactive arthritis synovial fluid and blood.

Making use of molecular barcodes, quantitative 5'-RACE generated TCR beta libraries. TCRdb re-called the 5' RACE reads through MiXCR, storing one row per CDR3 protein. The data hold fewer than 250,000 distinct CDR3 sequences, with about a quarter observed a single time. The V gene is TRBV5-1, the J gene TRBJ2-1; 8 bases fit TRBD2. Sequencing input: blood, either unsorted or a sorted T cell fraction (not recorded which). This sequence originates from a male donor with ankylosing spondylitis or in good health (not recorded which). Written as DNA, the CDR3 is TGCGCCAGCAGCTTGACTTTAGCGGGACCCAATGAGCAGTTCTTC. Translation gives CASSLTLAGPNEQFF.